Given below is one T cell receptor beta chain in context. The target antigen is unknown. The CDR3 consists of 15 residues. Germline V gene data show CDR1 as MNHNY and CDR2 as SVGAGI (reference sequence). V shed 4 bases and J 1 base; nucleotides not matched to a gene: 4. Expressed TCRB transcripts were sequenced because the entire RNA isolate underwent reverse transcription. Here immunoSEQ multiplex PCR was the method, and the copy in TCRdb shows in-frame clones only, minus some. The data contain about 15,000 clones, approximately 47% of them seen just once; the ten biggest clones take up roughly 0.56%. This sample stems from a study of beta chain features in type 1 diabetes. Study results and limitations: Across all four CD4+ subsets, people with type 1 diabetes showed modestly shorter TCRB CDR3s.

This chain links TRBV6-6 with TRBJ2-5, with TRBD1 matching 9 bases. The origin of this receptor is a middle-aged woman in good health. Sequenced input: stem cell memory CD4+ T cells from blood. The CDR3 nucleotides are TGTGCCAGCAGTTGGCCGGGACAGGGCCAAGAGACCCAGTACTTC. It translates to CASSWPGQGQETQYF.